This T cell receptor (beta chain) stems from a study of graft-versus-host responses after intestinal transplantation. Looked up from germline, CDR1 is SGHRS and CDR2 is YFSETQ. This CDR3 spans 15 amino acids. V shed 4 bases and J shed 5 bases, with 18 bases lying between them. Method: immunoSEQ multiplex PCR; TCRdb's copy keeps in-frame clones and lacks some. Counted here are 80,000 to 90,000 clones, roughly 92% occurring once; the ten biggest clones make up about 0.28%. Concerning this clone itself: Its antigen is not identified.

The source is a human donor who received an intestinal transplant. The chain links TRBV5-1 to TRBJ2-5; TRBD2 is a possible D gene (5 bases). This sample comprised unstimulated CD4+ T cells sorted from spleen or lymph node cells, obtained before intestinal transplant. For the CDR3, the DNA is TGCGCCAGCAGCCGAGAAACTAGTGTCATTGAGACCCAGTACTTC. It specifies CASSRETSVIETQYF. The entire variable domain, with the rest obtained from reference TRBV5-1 and TRBJ2-5, is as follows: KAGVTQTPRYLIKTRGQQVTLSCSPISGHRSVSWYQQTPGQGLQFLFEYFSETQRNKGNFPGRFSGRQFSNSRSEMNVSTLELGDSALYLCASSRETSVIETQYFGPGTRLLVL.